These 32 T cell receptor beta chains were all obtained from the same sample, sequenced in a study of identifying expanded T cells in peripheral blood. Here immunoSEQ multiplex PCR was the method, and the copy in TCRdb shows in-frame clones only, minus some. The sample includes about 130,000 clones, 86% of them seen just once. The source material was blood. The receptor source for this set is a person aged 18-69 years in good health.

This clone appeared once. CDR3 in DNA: TGTGCCACCAGCAGAGGCAGTTGGAATGCTAATGAAAAACTGTTTTTT. Its protein product is CATSRGSWNANEKLFF. This rearrangement joins TRBV15 to TRBJ1-4; D uncertain. CDR1 and CDR2 (germline): LNHNV, YYDKDF (reference sequence). This CDR3 comprises 16 residues. Trimming cost V 1 base and J 3 bases, with 12 bases left between them.

This chain links TRBV7-8 with TRBJ2-1, with D tentatively TRBD2 (5 bases). Deletions cut 3 bases from V and 2 bases from J, with 11 bases between. The CDR3 consists of 15 residues. Looked up from germline, CDR1 is SGHVS and CDR2 is FQNEAQ. CDR3 sequence reads: CASSFRTEAYNEQFF. The CDR3 DNA reads as TGTGCCAGCAGCTTTAGAACGGAGGCCTACAATGAGCAGTTCTTC. Full variable domain (rest looked up from reference TRBV7-8 and TRBJ2-1): GAGVSQSPRYKVAKRGQDVALRCDPISGHVSLFWYQQALGQGPEFLTYFQNEAQLDKSGLPSDRFFAERPEGSVSTLKIQRTQQEDSAVYLCASSFRTEAYNEQFFGPGTRLTVL.

The rearrangement uses TRBV2 and TRBJ1-2; 8 nucleotides agree with TRBD1. This CDR3 has 13 residues. Trimming took 6 bases from V and 6 from J; bases not matched to a gene: 6. CDR1 SNHLY and CDR2 FYNNEI come from the germline V gene. The CDR3 region is CASRYGTGNGYTF. The CDR3 DNA follows: TGTGCCAGCAGGTACGGGACAGGTAATGGCTACACCTTC.

The chain uses TRBV7-3 and TRBJ2-3; D remains unclear. There are 13 residues in the CDR3. Germline CDR1 reads SGHTA; CDR2 reads FQGTGA. Deletions cut 6 bases from V and 2 bases from J, with 9 bases between. Here the CDR3 DNA reads TGTGCCAGCAGTTCGGAATACACAGATACGCAGTATTTT. This gives the protein CASSSEYTDTQYF.

Here the CDR3 reads CASSLGAGRSYNEQFF. The CDR3 DNA reads as TGTGCCAGCAGCTTAGGAGCGGGGCGCTCCTACAATGAGCAGTTCTTC. The rearrangement links TRBV7-3 to TRBJ2-1, with 7 positions matching TRBD2. This CDR3 comprises 16 residues. Germline CDR1 reads SGHTA; CDR2 reads FQGTGA. J gave up 0 bases and V 2 bases, and 4 bases lay outside the gene matches.

The genes are TRBV2 and TRBJ2-5; maybe TRBD2 (6 bases). V lost 3 bases to trimming and J lost 5 bases, with 16 bases between them. Germline loops: CDR1 SNHLY, CDR2 FYNNEI. The CDR3 loop spans 15 amino acids. The CDR3 DNA follows: TGTGCCAGCAGTGATTCCACTAGCTTGGGGGAGACCCAGTACTTC. Translation: CASSDSTSLGETQYF.

The chain has TRBV2 and TRBJ2-5; D unclear. The CDR3 length is 13 residues. From germline, CDR1 is SNHLY and CDR2 FYNNEI. Trimming took off 6 bases at V and 2 bases at J, with 10 bases between the two ends. DNA of the CDR3: TGTGCCAGCAGCTTGATAGAACAAGAGACCCAGTACTTC. Translated: CASSLIEQETQYF.

This clone turned up a few times. The J gene is TRBJ1-2, the V gene TRBV5-1; D unresolved. Germline CDR1 and CDR2: SGHRS and YFSETQ. The CDR3 sequence is 15 residues long. Trimming left V 0 bases short and J 6 bases short, with 15 bases between. The CDR3 loop is CASSLVLGSLNGYTF. As DNA, the CDR3 is TGCGCCAGCAGCTTGGTCCTCGGCAGCCTAAATGGCTACACCTTC.

The V call is TRBV6-5, the J call TRBJ2-3, with TRBD1 matching 8 bases. The V segment lost 0 bases and the J segment 13 bases; nucleotides outside the gene matches: 6. The CDR3 totals 13 residues. The germline V gene encodes CDR1 MNHEY and CDR2 SVGAGI. For the CDR3, the DNA is TGTGCCAGCAGTTACTCGCGACAGGGGCTTAAGTATTTT. Protein: CASSYSRQGLKYF.

This clone is labeled as medium-sized. The chain uses TRBV7-8 and TRBJ1-5; D remains unclear. The V gene's germline CDR1 is SGHVS and CDR2 FQNEAQ. This CDR3 spans 15 amino acids. V dropped 2 bases and J dropped 0 bases, with 8 bases sitting between them. This CDR3 reads CASSLSEISNQPQHF. In DNA, the CDR3 is TGTGCCAGCAGCTTATCAGAAATTAGCAATCAGCCCCAGCATTTT.

The V and J genes are TRBV10-3 and TRBJ2-1; 11 nucleotides agree with TRBD2. Germline CDR1 reads ENHRY; CDR2 reads SYGVKD. V shed 3 bases and J 7 bases; nucleotides not matched to a gene: 8. There are 16 residues in the CDR3. CDR3: CAISDYLAGGMNEQFF. The CDR3 DNA is TGTGCCATCAGTGATTACCTAGCGGGAGGAATGAATGAGCAGTTCTTC.

The chain joins TRBV7-2 to TRBJ1-2; 11 nucleotides align to TRBD1. V shed 3 bases, J shed 6 bases, and the junction held 9 bases outside the gene matches. The CDR3 covers 16 residues. Per germline, CDR1 SGHTA and CDR2 FQGNSA. The CDR3 DNA is TGTGCCAGCAGCTTGGACAGGGGGCTACTTGGGGATGGCTACACCTTC. Amino acid sequence: CASSLDRGLLGDGYTF.

The rearrangement links TRBV4-1 to TRBJ1-5; D is ambiguous. The germline V gene encodes CDR1 MGHRA and CDR2 YSYEKL. This CDR3 is built from 15 residues. The V end lost 4 bases, the J end lost 7 bases, and 17 bases lay between the germline ends. The CDR3 loop reads CASSPVLDRRQPQHF. Here the CDR3 DNA reads TGCGCCAGCAGCCCCGTTCTCGACCGCCGCCAGCCCCAGCATTTT.

The rearrangement uses TRBV6-6 and TRBJ2-7; 10 bases are shared with TRBD2. J was trimmed by 0 bases and V by 2 bases; bases with no gene match: 4. This CDR3 spans 16 amino acids. CDR1 and CDR2 from the germline V gene are MNHNY and SVGAGI (reference sequence). CDR3 residues: CASSYPSGSSSYEQYF. CDR3 coding DNA: TGTGCCAGCAGTTACCCTAGCGGGAGTAGCTCCTACGAGCAGTACTTC.

The J gene is TRBJ2-5, the V gene TRBV7-2, with a weak D call TRBD2 (5 bases). The germline CDR1 and CDR2 sequences are SGHTA and FQGNSA. There are 13 residues in the CDR3. V dropped 5 bases and J dropped 5 bases, with 12 bases sitting between them. Written as DNA, the CDR3 is TGTGCCAGCAGCCTAGGGAGCTACGAGACCCAGTACTTC. It yields the protein CASSLGSYETQYF.

The chain is built from TRBV5-1 and TRBJ2-4; no firm D call. Germline loops: CDR1 SGHRS, CDR2 YFSETQ. The CDR3 sequence is 14 residues long. Trimming cost V 4 bases and J 2 bases, with 10 bases left between them. This CDR3 reads CASSPPSTKNIQYF. CDR3 DNA: TGCGCCAGCAGCCCACCATCGACCAAAAACATTCAGTACTTC.

The chain links TRBV4-3 to TRBJ1-1, with D maybe TRBD1 (6 bases). Germline V gene data show CDR1 as LGHNA and CDR2 as YSLEER. V was pared by 3 bases and J by 1 base, with 6 bases between. The CDR3 extends over 13 amino acids. In DNA form, the CDR3 reads TGCGCCAGCAGCCAGGACAGGAACACTGAAGCTTTCTTT. Encoded protein: CASSQDRNTEAFF.

The chain links TRBV2 to TRBJ1-5; D is unresolved. Germline CDR1 is SNHLY and CDR2 is FYNNEI. Trimming took off 3 bases at V and 9 bases at J, with 12 bases between the two ends. The CDR3 runs 13 residues. This chain's CDR3 is CASSEAGEGPQHF. CDR3 bases: TGTGCCAGCAGTGAGGCAGGCGAGGGGCCCCAGCATTTT.

The rearrangement joins TRBV30 to TRBJ1-1; D not resolved. V was pared by 1 base and J by 8 bases, with 17 bases between. The CDR3 covers 14 residues. Germline CDR1 and CDR2: GTSNPN and SVGIG (reference sequence). CDR3 sequence (DNA): TGTGCCTGGAGTGCCTCAGGCAGGCCCTGGGAAGCTTTCTTT. This sequence encodes CAWSASGRPWEAFF.

The chain joins TRBV6-5 to TRBJ1-5; the D gene is possibly TRBD1 (5 bases). Trimming removed 0 bases at V and 5 bases at J, with 11 bases between. The germline gives CDR1 MNHEY, CDR2 SVGAGI. The CDR3 extends over 15 amino acids. The CDR3 reads CASSYSTGVDQPQHF. The CDR3 DNA follows: TGTGCCAGCAGTTACTCGACGGGGGTGGATCAGCCCCAGCATTTT.

The chain has TRBV7-7 and TRBJ2-2; tentatively, D is TRBD1 (6 bases). This CDR3 has 16 amino acids. Per the germline V gene, CDR1 is SSHAT and CDR2 is FNYEAQ (reference sequence). Trimming shortened V by 5 bases and J by 3 bases, and 16 bases separated the two germline ends. CDR3 protein: CASSQGWGLYTGELFF. In DNA form, the CDR3 reads TGTGCCAGCAGCCAAGGTTGGGGGCTATACACCGGGGAGCTGTTTTTT.

This chain connects TRBV10-2 to TRBJ2-7; 8 nucleotides align to TRBD2. CDR1 and CDR2 (germline): WSHSY, SAAADI. V dropped 0 bases and J dropped 2; count of bases not matched to a gene: 3. CDR3 length equals 15 residues. This CDR3 reads CASSESTSGAYEQYF. CDR3 sequence (DNA): TGCGCCAGCAGTGAGTCTACTAGCGGAGCCTACGAGCAGTACTTC.

The chain is built from TRBV29-1 and TRBJ2-7; D possibly corresponds to TRBD1 (6 bases). The CDR3 is 12 residues long. The V end lost 7 bases, the J end lost 3 bases, and 13 bases lay between the germline ends. Germline CDR1 is SQVTM and CDR2 is ANQGSEA. The CDR3 DNA follows: TGCAGCGCGTGGACAGATGTCTACGAGCAGTACTTC. Encoded protein: CSAWTDVYEQYF.

The chain recombines TRBV6-5 with TRBJ1-2; 10 positions agree with TRBD1. The CDR3 length is 14 residues. The germline CDR1 and CDR2 sequences are MNHEY and SVGAGI. V lost 10 bases, J lost 2 bases, and 7 bases stayed unmatched. This chain's CDR3 is CATQPGQGNYGYTF. CDR3 coding DNA: TGTGCCACCCAACCGGGACAGGGGAACTATGGCTACACCTTC.

The chain couples TRBV30 to TRBJ2-1, with TRBD2 identical over 8 bases. CDR1 GTSNPN and CDR2 SVGIG come from the germline V gene (reference sequence). The CDR3 totals 14 residues. Trimming at V came to 0 bases and at J to 10 bases, leaving 8 bases not matched to a gene. The CDR3 coding sequence is TGTGCCTGGAGTGTAGGGACTAGTGTTGAAGAGCAGTTCTTC. Protein sequence: CAWSVGTSVEEQFF.

The rearrangement joins TRBV6-5 to TRBJ2-7; a weak D match, TRBD2 (6 bases). Germline CDR1 MNHEY, CDR2 SVGAGI. The CDR3 extends over 14 amino acids. V lost 0 bases to trimming and J lost 2 bases, with 8 bases between them. As DNA, the CDR3 is TGTGCCAGCAGTTACTCGGAGGGAACCTACGAGCAGTACTTC. Protein sequence: CASSYSEGTYEQYF.

The chain uses TRBV10-2 and TRBJ1-1; no definite D call. Trimming took off 0 bases at V and 0 bases at J, with 8 bases between the two ends. Germline V CDR1 and CDR2: WSHSY, SAAADI. There are 15 residues in the CDR3. CDR3 DNA: TGCGCCAGCAGTGAGTCCCAATGGCTGAACACTGAAGCTTTCTTT. Amino acids: CASSESQWLNTEAFF.

V and J are TRBV5-1 and TRBJ2-7, with no clear D. Germline loops: CDR1 SGHRS, CDR2 YFSETQ. V lost 0 bases and J lost 6, with 10 bases in between. The CDR3 length is 13 residues. The CDR3 spells CASSLEAVSEQYF. The CDR3 nucleotides read TGCGCCAGCAGCTTGGAGGCGGTTTCCGAGCAGTACTTC.

The V gene is TRBV7-7, the J gene TRBJ2-3; TRBD2 agrees at 9 bases. CDR3 size: 18 residues. Germline trimming cut 3 bases from V and 7 bases from J; bases unmatched to any gene: 17. The germline V gene has CDR1 SSHAT and CDR2 FNYEAQ (reference sequence). The DNA for the CDR3 is TGTGCCAGCAGCTTGGATGGTTTAGCTAGCGGGGCTCAAAATACGCAGTATTTT. It specifies CASSLDGLASGAQNTQYF. Combining the CDR3 with reference TRBV7-7 and TRBJ2-3 gives the whole variable domain GAGVSQSPRYKVTKRGQDVTLRCDPISSHATLYWYQQALGQGPEFLTYFNYEAQPDKSGLPSDRFSAERPEGSISTLTIQRTEQRDSAMYRCASSLDGLASGAQNTQYFGPGTRLTVL.

The chain carries TRBV25-1 and TRBJ2-7; D is perhaps TRBD2 (5 bases). Germline lookup yields CDR1 MGHDK and CDR2 SYGVNS. Trimming removed 6 bases from V and 2 bases from J, with 11 bases in between. The CDR3 has 13 residues. CDR3 nucleotides: TGTGCCAGCAGCCGCGCCGGGACCTACGAGCAGTACTTC. It encodes CASSRAGTYEQYF.

The V gene is TRBV18, the J gene TRBJ2-3, with D maybe TRBD2 (6 bases). The CDR3 covers 13 residues. Germline V gene lookup returns CDR1 KGHSH and CDR2 LQKENI. V was shortened by 8 bases and J by 3 bases, with 12 bases between the two germline ends. This CDR3 is CASRGGDTDTQYF. In DNA, the CDR3 is TGTGCCAGCAGGGGCGGGGATACAGATACGCAGTATTTT.

This sequence joins TRBV5-4 and TRBJ2-2, with D uncertain. Germline CDR1 and CDR2: SGHNT and YYREEE (reference sequence). This CDR3 is built from 15 residues. V was cut by 5 bases and J by 3 bases, with 14 bases left in between. In nucleotides, the CDR3 is TGTGCCAGCAGTCTTGGCAGGTCGGACACCGGGGAGCTGTTTTTT. Its protein is CASSLGRSDTGELFF.